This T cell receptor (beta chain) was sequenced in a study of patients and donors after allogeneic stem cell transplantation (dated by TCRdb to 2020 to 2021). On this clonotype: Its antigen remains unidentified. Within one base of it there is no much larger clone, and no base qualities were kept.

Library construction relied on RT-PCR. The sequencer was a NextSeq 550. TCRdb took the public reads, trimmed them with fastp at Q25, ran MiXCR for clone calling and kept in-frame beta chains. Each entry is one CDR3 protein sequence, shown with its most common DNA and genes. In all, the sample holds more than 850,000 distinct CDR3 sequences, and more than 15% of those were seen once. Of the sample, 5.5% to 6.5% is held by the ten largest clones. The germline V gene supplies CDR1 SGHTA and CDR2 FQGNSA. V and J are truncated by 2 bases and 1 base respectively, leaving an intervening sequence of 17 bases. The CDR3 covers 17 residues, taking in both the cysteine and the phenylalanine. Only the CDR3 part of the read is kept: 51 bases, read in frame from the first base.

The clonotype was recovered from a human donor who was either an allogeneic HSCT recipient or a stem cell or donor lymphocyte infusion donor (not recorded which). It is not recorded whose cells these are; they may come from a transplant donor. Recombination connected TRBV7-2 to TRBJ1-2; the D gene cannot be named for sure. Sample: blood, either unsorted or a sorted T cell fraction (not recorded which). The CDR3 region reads CASSLNFRARHNYGYTF. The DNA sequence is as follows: TGTGCCAGCAGCTTAAACTTCCGGGCTCGCCATAACTATGGCTACACCTTC.